This T cell receptor beta chain emerged from a study of technical replicates of blood from a handful of donors. The CDR3 totals 15 residues. CDR1 and CDR2 from the germline V gene are MNHNS and SASEGT. V dropped 2 bases and J dropped 3 bases, with 13 bases sitting between them. Data came from immunoSEQ multiplex PCR; TCRdb stores just in-frame clones and leaves some out. The table lists about 97,000 clones, approximately 94% of them singletons. This TCR was sampled from a human donor in good health. Sequenced: T cells isolated from PBMCs. The chain recombines TRBV6-1 with TRBJ1-1; no clear D gene. In DNA form, the CDR3 reads TGTGCCAGCAGTGAACAGAGGGAGGTGGACACTGAAGCTTTCTTT. Protein sequence: CASSEQREVDTEAFF.